The 21 T cell receptor beta chains below all came from one sample that was sequenced in a study of OX40 agonist ivuxolimab in advanced cancers. Profiling relied on immunoSEQ multiplex PCR, and the TCRdb table lists in-frame clones only, not all of them. The table has approximately 57,000 clones, about 90% seen once. Sample: CD4+ or CD8+ T cells sorted from blood, taken in a trial of the OX40 agonist ivuxolimab. All receptors derive from an adult with an advanced solid tumor such as melanoma, head and neck, liver or kidney cancer.

The chain carries TRBV2 and TRBJ1-4, with D tentatively TRBD1 (5 bases). Per germline, CDR1 SNHLY and CDR2 FYNNEI. The CDR3 runs to 14 residues. Trimming removed 8 bases from V and 8 bases from J, with 18 bases in between. CDR3 region: CASGRGGAFEKLFF. The CDR3 DNA sequence: TGTGCCAGCGGGAGGGGTGGTGCGTTCGAAAAACTGTTTTTT. Complete variable domain (other parts from reference TRBV2 and TRBJ1-4): EPEVTQTPSHQVTQMGQEVILRCVPISNHLYFYWYRQILGQKVEFLVSFYNNEISEKSEIFDDQFSVERPDGSNFTLKIRSTKLEDSAMYFCASGRGGAFEKLFFGSGTQLSVL.

This clone was recorded only once. The gene calls are TRBV5-1 and TRBJ1-1, with no clear D. Trimming removed 1 base from V and 1 base from J, with 11 bases in between. The germline CDR1 and CDR2 sequences are SGHRS and YFSETQ. The CDR3 spans 15 residues. The CDR3 nucleotides read TGCGCCAGCAGCTTGAGGGCAGTGGGGAACACTGAAGCTTTCTTT. The encoded protein is CASSLRAVGNTEAFF.

The chain carries TRBV18 and TRBJ2-1; tentatively, D is TRBD1 (6 bases). The CDR3 has 15 amino acids. Germline V gene data show CDR1 as KGHSH and CDR2 as LQKENI. V lost 0 bases and J 4 bases, leaving 10 bases between the germline ends. The CDR3: CASSPPGQIYNEQFF. The CDR3, as DNA: TGTGCCAGCTCACCACCGGGACAAATTTACAATGAGCAGTTCTTC.

In DNA form, the CDR3 reads TGCGCCAGCAGCTTGGGAGTCAGGGATGAAAAACTGTTTTTT. Residues: CASSLGVRDEKLFF. V gene TRBV5-1 combines with J gene TRBJ1-4; D is perhaps TRBD1 (5 bases). This CDR3 has 14 residues. Trimming shortened V by 0 bases and J by 6 bases, and 9 bases separated the two germline ends. Germline lookup yields CDR1 SGHRS and CDR2 YFSETQ.

The chain recombines TRBV4-2 with TRBJ2-2; D is unresolved. V was pared by 0 bases and J by 2 bases, with 13 bases between. The CDR3 is 17 residues long. Germline-derived CDR1 and CDR2 are LGHNA and YNFKEQ. CDR3 region: CASSQDSPPGNTGELFF. CDR3 in DNA: TGTGCCAGCAGCCAAGATTCCCCACCGGGTAACACCGGGGAGCTGTTTTTT.

The count of this clone is one. The V gene is TRBV27, the J gene TRBJ2-6, with D possibly being TRBD2 (5 bases). Germline V gene data show CDR1 as MNHEY and CDR2 as SMNVEV (reference sequence). CDR3 length: 13 residues. V was clipped by 6 bases and J by 2 bases, with 5 bases between them. Here the CDR3 DNA reads TGTGCCAGCAGGGAGGCTGGGGCCAACGTCCTGACTTTC. Protein product: CASREAGANVLTF.

CDR3 sequence (DNA): TGTGCCAGCAGCGTTGCACCCGGGACAGAAACGTACGAGCAGTACTTC. Protein product: CASSVAPGTETYEQYF. The rearrangement joins TRBV9 to TRBJ2-7, with 7 bases that match TRBD1. Germline V gene sequence: CDR1 SGDLS, CDR2 YYNGEE. With V trimmed by 2 bases and J by 4 bases, 12 bases remained unmatched. This CDR3 is built from 16 residues.

The chain carries TRBV7-6 and TRBJ2-5; no clear D gene. The CDR3 runs to 15 residues. Trimming shortened V by 2 bases and J by 5 bases, and 15 bases separated the two germline ends. Germline V gene lookup returns CDR1 SGHVS and CDR2 FNYEAQ. CDR3 region: CASSLLAETPETQYF. DNA for the CDR3: TGTGCCAGCAGCTTATTAGCCGAGACGCCGGAGACCCAGTACTTC. Full variable domain (remainder filled in from reference TRBV7-6 and TRBJ2-5): GAGVSQSPRYKVTKRGQDVALRCDPISGHVSLYWYRQALGQGPEFLTYFNYEAQQDKSGLPNDRFSAERPEGSISTLTIQRTEQRDSAMYRCASSLLAETPETQYFGPGTRLLVL.

This sequence joins TRBV7-2 and TRBJ2-3; no firm D call. V lost 1 base to trimming and J lost 3 bases, with 8 bases between them. The CDR3 runs 14 residues. Germline assignment: CDR1 SGHTA and CDR2 FQGNSA. CDR3 sequence: CASSLVAYTDTQYF. The CDR3 DNA is TGTGCCAGCAGCTTAGTCGCGTATACAGATACGCAGTATTTT.

V usage is TRBV11-2 and J usage is TRBJ1-2; 7 positions agree with TRBD1. CDR3 length: 12 residues. The germline V gene has CDR1 SGHAT and CDR2 FQNNGV. Losses at the gene ends were 5 bases for V and 12 bases for J; bases not matched to a gene: 9. The CDR3 sequence is CASSHPTGVDTF. The CDR3 nucleotides read TGTGCCAGCAGCCATCCCACAGGGGTCGACACCTTC.

The genes are TRBV27 and TRBJ2-3, with a tentative D call TRBD2 (6 bases). This CDR3 contains 16 residues. Germline V gene data show CDR1 as MNHEY and CDR2 as SMNVEV (reference sequence). V was trimmed by 5 bases and J by 3 bases, leaving 18 bases between them. This chain's CDR3 is CASSPFKGGATDTQYF. The CDR3 DNA reads TGTGCCAGCAGTCCCTTTAAAGGCGGGGCTACAGATACGCAGTATTTT.

V gene TRBV7-2 combines with J gene TRBJ2-1; TRBD2 might be the D (6 bases). The germline gives CDR1 SGHTA, CDR2 FQGNSA. V shed 7 bases and J shed 8 bases, with 18 bases lying between them. This CDR3 region has 14 residues. This chain's CDR3 is CASTQGLSSHEQFF. The CDR3 bases are TGTGCCAGCACCCAGGGACTTTCCAGCCATGAGCAGTTCTTC.

The rearrangement joins TRBV6-5 to TRBJ2-2, with D perhaps TRBD1 or TRBD2 (6 bases each). The CDR3 is 14 amino acids. Trimming stripped 9 bases from V and 5 bases from J, with 16 bases between. Germline-derived CDR1 and CDR2 are MNHEY and SVGAGI. For the CDR3, the DNA is TGTGCCAGGCCAGGGCCGGGGGCAACCGGGGAGCTGTTTTTT. Its protein product is CARPGPGATGELFF.

V usage is TRBV6-5 and J usage is TRBJ2-3, with D tentatively TRBD2 (6 bases). The V end was cut by 3 bases, the J end by 4 bases, with 11 bases between. Per the germline V gene, CDR1 is MNHEY and CDR2 is SVGAGI. CDR3 length: 14 amino acids. CDR3 region: CASSYRGWSDTQYF. For the CDR3, the DNA is TGTGCCAGCAGTTATCGGGGGTGGTCAGATACGCAGTATTTT.

V usage is TRBV11-2 and J usage is TRBJ2-3, with 11 bases aligning to TRBD2. The CDR3 contains 17 residues. The germline CDR1 and CDR2 sequences are SGHAT and FQNNGV. The V segment lost 3 bases and the J segment 5 bases; nucleotides outside the gene matches: 10. CDR3 in DNA: TGTGCCAGCAGCTTCCCTGGACTAGCGGGCCTGGGAGATACGCAGTATTTT. Protein: CASSFPGLAGLGDTQYF.

The chain recombines TRBV6-1 with TRBJ1-5; D gene uncertain. Looked up from germline, CDR1 is MNHNS and CDR2 is SASEGT. The CDR3 extends over 14 amino acids. Trimming took 2 bases from V and 9 from J, leaving 14 bases between them. The chain's CDR3 is CASSEFRAEWPQHF. DNA of the CDR3: TGTGCCAGCAGTGAATTCCGGGCAGAGTGGCCCCAGCATTTT.

This chain's CDR3 is CASSLGSGGYGYTF. The DNA for the CDR3 is TGTGCCAGCAGCTTGGGGTCCGGTGGCTATGGCTACACCTTC. This sequence joins TRBV5-4 and TRBJ1-2; D not certain. The germline gives CDR1 SGHNT, CDR2 YYREEE (reference sequence). This CDR3 region has 14 residues. V was pared by 0 bases and J by 4 bases, with 10 bases between.

The DNA of the CDR3 is TGTGCCAGCAGCCGGGCGCCGAGACCTAACTATGGCTACACCTTC. It yields the protein CASSRAPRPNYGYTF. The chain uses TRBV6-5 and TRBJ1-2; D gene unclear. The CDR3 runs 15 residues. Trimming took off 6 bases at V and 0 bases at J, with 14 bases between the two ends. The germline V gene has CDR1 MNHEY and CDR2 SVGAGI.

In this sample, this clone turned up once. The chain couples TRBV6-5 to TRBJ1-2, with D unresolved. Trimming stripped 2 bases from V and 4 bases from J, with 11 bases between. CDR1 and CDR2 from the germline V gene are MNHEY and SVGAGI. CDR3 length: 14 amino acids. The CDR3 DNA sequence: TGTGCCAGCAGTTACGGGGAGGGATTCTATGGCTACACCTTC. Encoded protein: CASSYGEGFYGYTF.

The chain is built from TRBV7-9 and TRBJ1-1; TRBD1 matches at 7 bases. CDR3 length equals 13 residues. In germline, CDR1 is SEHNR, CDR2 FQNEAQ (reference sequence). V shed 6 bases, J shed 9 bases, and the junction held 10 bases outside the gene matches. CDR3 amino acids: CASSRGDRHQAFF. In DNA, the CDR3 is TGTGCCAGCAGTAGAGGGGACAGACACCAAGCTTTCTTT.

The chain uses TRBV18 and TRBJ1-1; possibly TRBD1 for D (6 bases). The CDR3 runs to 16 residues. V dropped 3 bases and J dropped 2 bases, with 16 bases sitting between them. Germline V lookup: CDR1 KGHSH, CDR2 LQKENI. The CDR3 DNA sequence: TGTGCCAGCTCACCCCGTTCAGGGGCCGACAACACTGAAGCTTTCTTT. Its protein is CASSPRSGADNTEAFF.